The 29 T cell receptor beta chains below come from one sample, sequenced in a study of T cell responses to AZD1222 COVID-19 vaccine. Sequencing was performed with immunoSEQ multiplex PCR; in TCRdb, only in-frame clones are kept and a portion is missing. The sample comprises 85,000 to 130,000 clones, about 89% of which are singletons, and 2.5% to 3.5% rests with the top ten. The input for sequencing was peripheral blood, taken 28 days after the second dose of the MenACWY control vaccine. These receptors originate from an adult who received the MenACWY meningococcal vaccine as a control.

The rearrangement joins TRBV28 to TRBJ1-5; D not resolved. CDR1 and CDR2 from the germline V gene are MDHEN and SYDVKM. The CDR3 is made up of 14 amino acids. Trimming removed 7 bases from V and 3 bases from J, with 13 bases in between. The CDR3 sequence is CASTAGSNNQPQHF. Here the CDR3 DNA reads TGTGCCAGCACCGCTGGAAGTAACAATCAGCCCCAGCATTTT.

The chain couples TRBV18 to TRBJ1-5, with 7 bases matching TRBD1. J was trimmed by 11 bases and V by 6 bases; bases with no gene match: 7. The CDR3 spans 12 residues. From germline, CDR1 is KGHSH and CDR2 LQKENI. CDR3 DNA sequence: TGTGCCAGCTCGCTTGACAGGGTAGCCCAGCATTTT. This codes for CASSLDRVAQHF.

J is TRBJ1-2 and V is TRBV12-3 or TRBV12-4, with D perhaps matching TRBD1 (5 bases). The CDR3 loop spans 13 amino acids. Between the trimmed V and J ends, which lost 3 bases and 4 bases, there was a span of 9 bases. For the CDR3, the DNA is TGTGCCAGCAGTTTCCAGGGTGCCTATGGCTACACCTTC. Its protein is CASSFQGAYGYTF.

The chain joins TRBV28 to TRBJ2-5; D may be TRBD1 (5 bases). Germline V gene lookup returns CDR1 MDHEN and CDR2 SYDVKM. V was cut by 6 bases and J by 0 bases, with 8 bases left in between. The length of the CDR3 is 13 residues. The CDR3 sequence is CASSWGYQETQYF. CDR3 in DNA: TGTGCCAGCAGCTGGGGCTACCAAGAGACCCAGTACTTC.

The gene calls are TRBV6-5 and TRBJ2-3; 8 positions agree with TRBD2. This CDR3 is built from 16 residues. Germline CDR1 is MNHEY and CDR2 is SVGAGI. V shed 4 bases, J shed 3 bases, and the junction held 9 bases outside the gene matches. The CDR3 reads CASSSPRGGRTDTQYF. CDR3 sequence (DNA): TGTGCCAGCAGTTCCCCCCGGGGGGGCAGGACAGATACGCAGTATTTT.

The chain's CDR3 is CASSLSGGNYEQYF. The CDR3 bases are TGTGCCAGCAGTTTATCCGGGGGAAACTACGAGCAGTACTTC. J is TRBJ2-7 and V is TRBV28, with D maybe TRBD2 (6 bases). CDR1 MDHEN and CDR2 SYDVKM come from the germline V gene. This CDR3 region has 14 residues. V gave up 1 base and J gave up 3 bases, with 10 bases separating them. Combining the CDR3 with reference TRBV28 and TRBJ2-7 gives the whole variable domain DVKVTQSSRYLVKRTGEKVFLECVQDMDHENMFWYRQDPGLGLRLIYFSYDVKMKEKGDIPEGYSVSREKKERFSLILESASTNQTSMYLCASSLSGGNYEQYFGPGTRLTVT.

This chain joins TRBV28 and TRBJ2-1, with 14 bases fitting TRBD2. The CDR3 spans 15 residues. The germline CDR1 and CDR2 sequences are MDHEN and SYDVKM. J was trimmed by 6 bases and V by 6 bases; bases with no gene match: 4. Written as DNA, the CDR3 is TGTGCCAGCAGCCGTGGGACTAGCGGGGGCAATGAGCAGTTCTTC. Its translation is CASSRGTSGGNEQFF.

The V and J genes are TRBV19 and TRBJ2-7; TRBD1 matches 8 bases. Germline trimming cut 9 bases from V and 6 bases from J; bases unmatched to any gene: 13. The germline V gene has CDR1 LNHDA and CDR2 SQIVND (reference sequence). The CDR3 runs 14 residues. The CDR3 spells CASRGTGGFGEQYF. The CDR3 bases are TGTGCCAGCAGGGGAACAGGGGGTTTTGGCGAGCAGTACTTC.

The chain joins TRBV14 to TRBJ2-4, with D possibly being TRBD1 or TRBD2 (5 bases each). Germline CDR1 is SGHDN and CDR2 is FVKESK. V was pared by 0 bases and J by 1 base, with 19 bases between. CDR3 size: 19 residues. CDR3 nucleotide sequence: TGTGCCAGCAGCCAAGATCGGGAACCAGGGAAGAGGGCCAAAAACATTCAGTACTTC. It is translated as CASSQDREPGKRAKNIQYF. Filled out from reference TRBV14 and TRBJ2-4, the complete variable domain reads EAGVTQFPSHSVIEKGQTVTLRCDPISGHDNLYWYRRVMGKEIKFLLHFVKESKQDESGMPNNRFLAERTGGTYSTLKVQPAELEDSGVYFCASSQDREPGKRAKNIQYFGAGTRLSVL.

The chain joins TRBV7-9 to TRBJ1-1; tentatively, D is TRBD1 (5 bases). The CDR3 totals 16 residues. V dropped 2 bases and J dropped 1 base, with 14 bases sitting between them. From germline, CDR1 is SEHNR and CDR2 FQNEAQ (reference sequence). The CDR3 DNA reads TGTGCCAGCAGCTTATCCCGATCGCAGGGGAACACTGAAGCTTTCTTT. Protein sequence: CASSLSRSQGNTEAFF.

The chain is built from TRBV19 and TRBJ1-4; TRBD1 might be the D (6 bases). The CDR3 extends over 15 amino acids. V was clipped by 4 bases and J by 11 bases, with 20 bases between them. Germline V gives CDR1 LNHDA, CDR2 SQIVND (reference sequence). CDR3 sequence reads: CASSRTGTPTLKLFF. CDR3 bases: TGTGCCAGTAGTAGGACCGGGACACCGACTCTGAAACTGTTTTTT.

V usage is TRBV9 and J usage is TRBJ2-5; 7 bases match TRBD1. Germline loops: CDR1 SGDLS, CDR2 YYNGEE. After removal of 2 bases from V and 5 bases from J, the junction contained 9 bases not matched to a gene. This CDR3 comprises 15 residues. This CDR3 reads CASSVDTGVLETQYF. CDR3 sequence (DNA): TGTGCCAGCAGCGTCGACACAGGGGTGTTGGAGACCCAGTACTTC.

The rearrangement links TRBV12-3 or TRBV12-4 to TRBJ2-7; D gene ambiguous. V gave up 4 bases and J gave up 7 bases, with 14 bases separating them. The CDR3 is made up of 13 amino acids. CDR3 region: CASSSLSVGEQYF. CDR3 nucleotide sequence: TGTGCCAGCAGTTCCCTGTCGGTGGGAGAGCAGTACTTC.

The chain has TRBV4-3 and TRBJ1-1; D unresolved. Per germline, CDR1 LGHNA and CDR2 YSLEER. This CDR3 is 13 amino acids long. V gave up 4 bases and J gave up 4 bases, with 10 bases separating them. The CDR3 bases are TGCGCCAGCAGCCTGAGTTTAGGCACTGAAGCTTTCTTT. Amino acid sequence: CASSLSLGTEAFF.

The CDR3 spells CASRGGGAGETQYF. The CDR3 nucleotides are TGCGCCTCTAGGGGCGGGGGGGCCGGAGAGACCCAGTACTTC. This chain uses TRBV5-1 with TRBJ2-5; TRBD2 aligns across 9 bases. The CDR3 runs to 14 residues. Germline V gene sequence: CDR1 SGHRS, CDR2 YFSETQ. The trim removed 10 bases at V and 4 bases at J, leaving 11 bases unmatched. Supplemented by reference TRBV5-1 and TRBJ2-5, the full variable domain reads KAGVTQTPRYLIKTRGQQVTLSCSPISGHRSVSWYQQTPGQGLQFLFEYFSETQRNKGNFPGRFSGRQFSNSRSEMNVSTLELGDSALYLCASRGGGAGETQYFGPGTRLLVL.

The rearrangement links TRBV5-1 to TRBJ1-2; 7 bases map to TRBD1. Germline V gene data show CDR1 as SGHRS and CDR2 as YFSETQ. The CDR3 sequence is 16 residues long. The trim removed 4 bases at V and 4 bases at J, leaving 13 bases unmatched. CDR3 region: CASSAPSRDRRYGYTF. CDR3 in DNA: TGCGCCAGCAGCGCGCCCTCCCGGGACAGACGCTATGGCTACACCTTC.

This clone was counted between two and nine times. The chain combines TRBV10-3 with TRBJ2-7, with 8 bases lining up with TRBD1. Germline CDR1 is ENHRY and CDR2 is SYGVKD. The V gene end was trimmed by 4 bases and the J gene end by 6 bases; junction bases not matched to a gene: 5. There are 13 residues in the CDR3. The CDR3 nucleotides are TGTGCCATCAGTGTTACAGGGGGACTCGAGCAGTACTTC. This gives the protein CAISVTGGLEQYF.

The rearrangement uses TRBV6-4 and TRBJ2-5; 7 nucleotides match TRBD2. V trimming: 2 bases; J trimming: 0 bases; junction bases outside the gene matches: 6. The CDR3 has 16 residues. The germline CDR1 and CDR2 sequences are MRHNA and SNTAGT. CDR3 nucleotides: TGTGCCAGCAGTGACGGGCCTAGCGGAAACCAAGAGACCCAGTACTTC. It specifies CASSDGPSGNQETQYF.

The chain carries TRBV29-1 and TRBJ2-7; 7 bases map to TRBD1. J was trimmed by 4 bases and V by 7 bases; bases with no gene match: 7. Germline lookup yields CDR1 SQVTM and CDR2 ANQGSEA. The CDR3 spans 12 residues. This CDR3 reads CSAQGTAYEQYF. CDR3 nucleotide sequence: TGCAGCGCACAGGGGACCGCATACGAGCAGTACTTC.

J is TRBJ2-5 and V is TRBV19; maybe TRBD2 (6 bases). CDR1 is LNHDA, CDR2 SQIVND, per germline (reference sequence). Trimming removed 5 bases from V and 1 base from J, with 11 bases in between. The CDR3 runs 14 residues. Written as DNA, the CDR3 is TGTGCCAGTAGTGGACGGGGGACCCAAGAGACCCAGTACTTC. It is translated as CASSGRGTQETQYF.

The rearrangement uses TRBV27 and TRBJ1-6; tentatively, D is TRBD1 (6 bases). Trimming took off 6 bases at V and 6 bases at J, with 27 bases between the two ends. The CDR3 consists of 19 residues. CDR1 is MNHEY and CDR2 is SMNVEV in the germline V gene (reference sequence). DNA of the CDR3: TGTGCCAGCAGCCCTGGGAACCCGGGACAAAGGCTTTTTAATTCACCCCTCCACTTT. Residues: CASSPGNPGQRLFNSPLHF.

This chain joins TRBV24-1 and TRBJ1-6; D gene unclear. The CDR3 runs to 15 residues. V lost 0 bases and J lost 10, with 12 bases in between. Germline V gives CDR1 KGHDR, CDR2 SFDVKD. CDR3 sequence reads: CATSDLQSPGSPLHF. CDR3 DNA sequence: TGTGCCACCAGTGATTTGCAGTCGCCCGGCTCACCCCTCCACTTT.

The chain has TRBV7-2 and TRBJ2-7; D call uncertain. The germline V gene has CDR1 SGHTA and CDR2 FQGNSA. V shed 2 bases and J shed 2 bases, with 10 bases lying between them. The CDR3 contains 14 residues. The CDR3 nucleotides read TGTGCCAGCAGCTTAAGCAGGTTGACCTACGAGCAGTACTTC. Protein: CASSLSRLTYEQYF.

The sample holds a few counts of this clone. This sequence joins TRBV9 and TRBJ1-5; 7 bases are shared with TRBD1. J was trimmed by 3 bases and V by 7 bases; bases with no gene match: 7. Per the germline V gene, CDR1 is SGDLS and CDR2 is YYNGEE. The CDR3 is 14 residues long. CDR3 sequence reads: CASLKKGANQPQHF. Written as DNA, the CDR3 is TGTGCCAGCCTTAAGAAGGGGGCCAATCAGCCCCAGCATTTT.

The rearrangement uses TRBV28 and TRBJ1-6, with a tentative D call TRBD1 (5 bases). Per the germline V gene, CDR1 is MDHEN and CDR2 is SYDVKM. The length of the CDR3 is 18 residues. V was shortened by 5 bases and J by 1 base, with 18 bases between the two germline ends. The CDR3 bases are TGTGCCAGCAGTATTCTCGGCAGGGAGTTATCCTATAATTCACCCCTCCACTTT. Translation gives CASSILGRELSYNSPLHF.

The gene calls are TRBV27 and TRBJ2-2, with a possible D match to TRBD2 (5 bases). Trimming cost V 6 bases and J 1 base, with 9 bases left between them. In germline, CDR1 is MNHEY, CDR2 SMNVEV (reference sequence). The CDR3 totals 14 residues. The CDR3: CASREAWNTGELFF. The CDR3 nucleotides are TGTGCCAGCAGGGAGGCCTGGAACACCGGGGAGCTGTTTTTT.

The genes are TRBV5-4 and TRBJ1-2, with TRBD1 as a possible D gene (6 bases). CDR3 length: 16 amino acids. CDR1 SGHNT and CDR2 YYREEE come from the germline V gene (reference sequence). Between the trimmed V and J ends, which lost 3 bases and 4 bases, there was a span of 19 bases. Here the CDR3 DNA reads TGTGCCAGCAGCTCTTTTACCCTACAGGGCCCCTATGGCTACACCTTC. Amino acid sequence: CASSSFTLQGPYGYTF.

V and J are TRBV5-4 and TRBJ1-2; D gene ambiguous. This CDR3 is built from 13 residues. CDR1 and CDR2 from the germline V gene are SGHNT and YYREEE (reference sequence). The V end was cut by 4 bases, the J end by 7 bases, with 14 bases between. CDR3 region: CASSPGRGFGYTF. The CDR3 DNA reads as TGTGCCAGCAGCCCGGGTCGGGGTTTTGGCTACACCTTC.

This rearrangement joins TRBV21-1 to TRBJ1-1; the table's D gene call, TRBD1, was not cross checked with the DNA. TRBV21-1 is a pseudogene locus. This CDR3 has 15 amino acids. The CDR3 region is CASSNLHRENTEAFF. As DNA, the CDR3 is TGTGCCAGCAGCAATTTGCACAGGGAGAACACTGAAGCTTTCTTT.